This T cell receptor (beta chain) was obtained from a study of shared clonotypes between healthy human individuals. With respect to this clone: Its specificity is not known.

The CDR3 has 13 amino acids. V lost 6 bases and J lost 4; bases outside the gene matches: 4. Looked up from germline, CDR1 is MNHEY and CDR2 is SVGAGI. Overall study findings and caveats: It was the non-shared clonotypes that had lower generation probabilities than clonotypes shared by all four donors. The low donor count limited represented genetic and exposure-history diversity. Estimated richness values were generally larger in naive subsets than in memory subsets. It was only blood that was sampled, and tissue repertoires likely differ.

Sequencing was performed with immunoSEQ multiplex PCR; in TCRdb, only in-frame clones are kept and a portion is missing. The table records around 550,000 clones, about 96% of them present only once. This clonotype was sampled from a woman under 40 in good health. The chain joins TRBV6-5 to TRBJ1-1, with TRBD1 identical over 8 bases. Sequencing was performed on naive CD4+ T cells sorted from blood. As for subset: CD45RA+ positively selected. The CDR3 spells CASRLGQATEAFF. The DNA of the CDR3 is TGTGCCAGCAGGCTGGGACAGGCCACTGAAGCTTTCTTT.